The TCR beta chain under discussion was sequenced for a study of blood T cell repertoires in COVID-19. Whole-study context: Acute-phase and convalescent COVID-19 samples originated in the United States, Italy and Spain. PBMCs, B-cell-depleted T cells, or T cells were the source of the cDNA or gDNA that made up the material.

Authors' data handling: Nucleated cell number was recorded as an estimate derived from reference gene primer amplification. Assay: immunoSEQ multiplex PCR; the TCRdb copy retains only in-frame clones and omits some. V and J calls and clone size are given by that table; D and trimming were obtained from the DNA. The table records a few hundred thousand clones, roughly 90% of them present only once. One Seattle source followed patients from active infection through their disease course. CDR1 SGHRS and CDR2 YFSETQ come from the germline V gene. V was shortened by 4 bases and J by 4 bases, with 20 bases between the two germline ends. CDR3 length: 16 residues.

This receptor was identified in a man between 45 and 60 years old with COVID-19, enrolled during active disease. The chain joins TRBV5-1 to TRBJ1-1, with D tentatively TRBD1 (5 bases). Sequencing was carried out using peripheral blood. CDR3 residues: CASSPGTFAGGTEAFF. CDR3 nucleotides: TGCGCCAGCAGCCCCGGGACTTTCGCGGGGGGCACTGAAGCTTTCTTT.